This entry concerns a single T cell receptor beta chain. What it recognizes is unknown. This sample is drawn from a study of T cell responses to AZD1222 COVID-19 vaccine. Study overall: Second-dose schedules of about 4 or about 12 weeks were combined. The study, taken as a whole, reports: Clonal diversity may have been underestimated, and the donors were mostly white British, with more females than males. Baseline antibody screening turned up just a handful of seropositive AZD1222 recipients. Two AZD1222 doses significantly raised spike-specific TCR breadth and depth over controls.

The CDR3 contains 17 residues. The germline V gene has CDR1 SNHLY and CDR2 FYNNEI. The V gene end was trimmed by 3 bases and the J gene end by 5 bases; junction bases not matched to a gene: 13. Using immunoSEQ multiplex PCR, the repertoire was profiled, and TCRdb retains in-frame clones only, with some absent. This sample has about 130,000 clones, with 70% to 90% found just once. This receptor was taken from an adult in good health. The chain carries TRBV2 and TRBJ2-1; 7 positions agree with TRBD2. Specimen: peripheral blood, collected on day 0 of AZD1222 vaccination. CDR3 bases: TGTGCCAGCAGTGATATCCTAGTGGTAGCGGGCCACAATGAGCAGTTCTTC. This sequence encodes CASSDILVVAGHNEQFF.